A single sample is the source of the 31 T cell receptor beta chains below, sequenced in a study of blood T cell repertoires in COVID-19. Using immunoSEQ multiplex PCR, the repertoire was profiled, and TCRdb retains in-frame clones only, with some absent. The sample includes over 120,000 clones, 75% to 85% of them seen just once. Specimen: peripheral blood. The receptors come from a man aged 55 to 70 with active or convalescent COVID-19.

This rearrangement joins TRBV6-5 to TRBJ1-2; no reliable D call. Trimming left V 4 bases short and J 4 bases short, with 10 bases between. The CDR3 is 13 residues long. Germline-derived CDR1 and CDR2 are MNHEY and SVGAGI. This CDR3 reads CASSSREGYGYTF. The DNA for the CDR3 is TGTGCCAGCAGTTCGAGAGAGGGCTATGGCTACACCTTC.

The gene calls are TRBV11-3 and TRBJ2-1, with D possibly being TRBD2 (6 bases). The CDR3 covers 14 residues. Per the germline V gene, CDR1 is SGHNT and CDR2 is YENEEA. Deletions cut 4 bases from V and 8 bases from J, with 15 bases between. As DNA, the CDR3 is TGTGCCAGCAGCTACCCAGGGACTGCCTATGAGCAGTTCTTC. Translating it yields CASSYPGTAYEQFF.

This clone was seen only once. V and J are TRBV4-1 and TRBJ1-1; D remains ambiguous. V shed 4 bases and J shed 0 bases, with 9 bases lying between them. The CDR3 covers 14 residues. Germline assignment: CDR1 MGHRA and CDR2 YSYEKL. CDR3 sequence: CASSLTVLNTEAFF. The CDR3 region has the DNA TGCGCCAGCAGCCTCACGGTGCTGAACACTGAAGCTTTCTTT.

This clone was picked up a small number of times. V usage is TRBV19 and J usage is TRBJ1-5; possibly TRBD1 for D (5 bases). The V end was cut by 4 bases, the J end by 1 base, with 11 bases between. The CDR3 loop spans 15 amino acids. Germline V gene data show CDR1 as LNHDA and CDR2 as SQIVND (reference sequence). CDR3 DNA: TGTGCCAGTAGTAGGCGGGGGGAAAGCAATCAGCCCCAGCATTTT. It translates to CASSRRGESNQPQHF.

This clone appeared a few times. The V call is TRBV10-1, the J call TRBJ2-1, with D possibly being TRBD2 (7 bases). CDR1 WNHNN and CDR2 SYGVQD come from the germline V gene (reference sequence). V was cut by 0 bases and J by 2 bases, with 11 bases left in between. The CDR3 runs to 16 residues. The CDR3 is CASSESVGGAYNEQFF. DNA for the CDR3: TGCGCCAGCAGTGAGTCCGTAGGGGGGGCCTACAATGAGCAGTTCTTC.

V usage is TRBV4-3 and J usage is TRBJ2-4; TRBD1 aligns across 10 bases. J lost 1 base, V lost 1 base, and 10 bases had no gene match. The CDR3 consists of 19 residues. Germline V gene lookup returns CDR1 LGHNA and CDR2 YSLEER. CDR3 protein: CASSQVGTGVEKAKNIQYF. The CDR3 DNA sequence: TGCGCCAGCAGCCAAGTAGGGACAGGGGTAGAGAAGGCCAAAAACATTCAGTACTTC.

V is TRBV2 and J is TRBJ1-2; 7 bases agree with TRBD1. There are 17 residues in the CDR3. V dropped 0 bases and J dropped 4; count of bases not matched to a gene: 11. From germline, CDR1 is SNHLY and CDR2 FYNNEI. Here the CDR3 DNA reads TGTGCCAGCAGTGAAGCCCCGGGACAGCTAGTGATCTATGGCTACACCTTC. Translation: CASSEAPGQLVIYGYTF.

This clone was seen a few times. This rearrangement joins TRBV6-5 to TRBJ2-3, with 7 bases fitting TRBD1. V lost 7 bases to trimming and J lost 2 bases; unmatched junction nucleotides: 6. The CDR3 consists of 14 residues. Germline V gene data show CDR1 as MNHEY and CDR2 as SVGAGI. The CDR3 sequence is CASNDRVSTDTQYF. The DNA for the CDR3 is TGTGCCAGCAACGACAGGGTTTCCACAGATACGCAGTATTTT.

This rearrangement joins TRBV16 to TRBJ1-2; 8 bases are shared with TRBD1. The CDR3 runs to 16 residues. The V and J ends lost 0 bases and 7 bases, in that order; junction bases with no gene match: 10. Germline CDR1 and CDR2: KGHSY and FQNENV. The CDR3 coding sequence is TGTGCCAGCAGCCAATCCCCGCACAGGGGGAAGGGTGGCTACACCTTC. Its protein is CASSQSPHRGKGGYTF.

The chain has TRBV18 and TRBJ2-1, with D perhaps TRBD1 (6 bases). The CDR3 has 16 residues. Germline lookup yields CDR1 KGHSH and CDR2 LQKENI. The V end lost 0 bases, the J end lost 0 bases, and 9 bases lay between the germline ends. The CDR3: CASSPPTGSSYNEQFF. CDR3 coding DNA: TGTGCCAGCTCACCACCGACAGGTAGCTCCTACAATGAGCAGTTCTTC.

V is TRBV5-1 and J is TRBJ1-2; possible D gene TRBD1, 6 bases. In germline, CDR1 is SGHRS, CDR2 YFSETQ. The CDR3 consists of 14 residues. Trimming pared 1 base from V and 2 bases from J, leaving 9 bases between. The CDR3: CASSLTGLNYGYTF. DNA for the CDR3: TGCGCCAGCAGCTTGACAGGGTTGAACTATGGCTACACCTTC.

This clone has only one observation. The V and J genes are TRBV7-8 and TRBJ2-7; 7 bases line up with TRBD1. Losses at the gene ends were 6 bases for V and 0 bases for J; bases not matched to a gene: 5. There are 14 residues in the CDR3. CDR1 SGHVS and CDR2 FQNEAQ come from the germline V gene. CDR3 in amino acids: CASRTGTDSYEQYF. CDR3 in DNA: TGTGCCAGCAGAACCGGGACAGACTCCTACGAGCAGTACTTC.

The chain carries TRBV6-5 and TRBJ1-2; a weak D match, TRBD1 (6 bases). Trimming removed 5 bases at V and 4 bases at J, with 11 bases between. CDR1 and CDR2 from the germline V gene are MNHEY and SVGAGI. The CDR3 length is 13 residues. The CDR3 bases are TGTGCCAGCAGTAAACTACAGGGCTATGGCTACACCTTC. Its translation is CASSKLQGYGYTF.

The CDR3: CASSFDFPSAPFF. CDR3 coding DNA: TGTGCCAGCAGTTTTGACTTTCCGAGCGCTCCGTTCTTC. The genes are TRBV12-3 or TRBV12-4 and TRBJ2-1; the D is unclear. V lost 3 bases and J 15 bases, leaving 18 bases between the germline ends. CDR3 length equals 13 residues.

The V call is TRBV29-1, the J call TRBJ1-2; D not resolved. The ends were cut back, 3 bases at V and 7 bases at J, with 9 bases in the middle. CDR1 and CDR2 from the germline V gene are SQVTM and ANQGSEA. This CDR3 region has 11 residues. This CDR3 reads CSVDASGGYTF. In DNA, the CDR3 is TGCAGCGTTGACGCCTCAGGTGGCTACACCTTC.

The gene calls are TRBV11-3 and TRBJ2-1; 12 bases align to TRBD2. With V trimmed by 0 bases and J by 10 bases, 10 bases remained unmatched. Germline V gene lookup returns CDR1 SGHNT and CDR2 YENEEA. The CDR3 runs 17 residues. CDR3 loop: CASSLEPGTSGFEEQFF. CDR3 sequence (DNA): TGTGCCAGCAGCTTAGAGCCCGGGACTAGCGGGTTTGAAGAGCAGTTCTTC.

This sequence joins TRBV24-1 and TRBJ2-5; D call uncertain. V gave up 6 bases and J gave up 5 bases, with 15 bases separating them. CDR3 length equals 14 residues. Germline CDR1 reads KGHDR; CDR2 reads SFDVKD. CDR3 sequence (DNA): TGTGCCACCAGTAGCATAGACTTCGGGGAGACCCAGTACTTC. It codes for CATSSIDFGETQYF.

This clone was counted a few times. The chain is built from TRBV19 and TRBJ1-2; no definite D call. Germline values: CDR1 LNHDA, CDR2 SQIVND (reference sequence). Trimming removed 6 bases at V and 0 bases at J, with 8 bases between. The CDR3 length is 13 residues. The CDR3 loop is CASRGQSNYGYTF. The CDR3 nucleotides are TGTGCCAGTAGGGGCCAGTCTAACTATGGCTACACCTTC. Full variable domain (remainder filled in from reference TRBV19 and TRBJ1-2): DGGITQSPKYLFRKEGQNVTLSCEQNLNHDAMYWYRQDPGQGLRLIYYSQIVNDFQKGDIAEGYSVSREKKESFPLTVTSAQKNPTAFYLCASRGQSNYGYTFGSGTRLTVV.

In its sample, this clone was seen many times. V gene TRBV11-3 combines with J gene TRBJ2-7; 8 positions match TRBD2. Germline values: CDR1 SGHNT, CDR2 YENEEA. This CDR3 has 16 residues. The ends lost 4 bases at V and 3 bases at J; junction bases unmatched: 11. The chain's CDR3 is CASSSTSAQGFYEQYV. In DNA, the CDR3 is TGTGCCAGCAGCTCGACTAGCGCCCAAGGGTTCTACGAGCAGTACGTC.

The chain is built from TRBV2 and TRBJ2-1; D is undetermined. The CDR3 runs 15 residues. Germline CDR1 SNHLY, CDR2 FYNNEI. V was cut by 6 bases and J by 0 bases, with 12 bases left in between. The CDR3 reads CASSPQVSSYNEQFF. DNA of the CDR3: TGTGCCAGCAGCCCTCAGGTTAGCTCCTACAATGAGCAGTTCTTC. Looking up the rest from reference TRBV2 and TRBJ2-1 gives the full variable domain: EPEVTQTPSHQVTQMGQEVILRCVPISNHLYFYWYRQILGQKVEFLVSFYNNEISEKSEIFDDQFSVERPDGSNFTLKIRSTKLEDSAMYFCASSPQVSSYNEQFFGPGTRLTVL.

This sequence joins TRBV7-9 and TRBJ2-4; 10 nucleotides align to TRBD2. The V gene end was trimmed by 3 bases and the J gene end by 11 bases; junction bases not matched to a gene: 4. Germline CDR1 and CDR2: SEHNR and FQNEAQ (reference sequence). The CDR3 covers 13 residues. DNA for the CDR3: TGTGCCAGCAGCTTTACTAGCGGGGTCCTTCAGTACTTC. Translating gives CASSFTSGVLQYF.

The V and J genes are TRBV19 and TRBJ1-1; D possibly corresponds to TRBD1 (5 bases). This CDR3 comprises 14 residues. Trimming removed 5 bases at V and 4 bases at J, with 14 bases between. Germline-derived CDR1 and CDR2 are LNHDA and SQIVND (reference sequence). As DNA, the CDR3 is TGTGCCAGTAGTCCCTCCCCGACAGTCACTGAAGCTTTCTTT. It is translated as CASSPSPTVTEAFF.

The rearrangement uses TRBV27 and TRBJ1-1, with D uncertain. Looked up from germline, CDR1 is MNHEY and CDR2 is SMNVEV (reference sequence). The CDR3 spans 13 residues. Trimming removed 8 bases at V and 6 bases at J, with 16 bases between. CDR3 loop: CASRLRGFAEAFF. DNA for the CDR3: TGTGCCAGCCGCCTGAGAGGGTTCGCTGAAGCTTTCTTT.

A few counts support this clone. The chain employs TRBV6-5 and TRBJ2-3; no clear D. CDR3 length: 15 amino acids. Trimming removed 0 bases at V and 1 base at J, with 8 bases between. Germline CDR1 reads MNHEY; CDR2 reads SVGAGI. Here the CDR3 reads CASSYSGSRTDTQYF. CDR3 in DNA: TGTGCCAGCAGTTACTCGGGCTCACGCACAGATACGCAGTATTTT.

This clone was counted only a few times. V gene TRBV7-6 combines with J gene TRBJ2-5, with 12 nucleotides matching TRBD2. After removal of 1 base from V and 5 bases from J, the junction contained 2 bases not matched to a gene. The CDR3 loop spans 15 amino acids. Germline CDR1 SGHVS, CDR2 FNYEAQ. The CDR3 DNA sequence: TGTGCCAGCAGCTTAGGACTAGCGGGAGTCGAGACCCAGTACTTC. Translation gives CASSLGLAGVETQYF.

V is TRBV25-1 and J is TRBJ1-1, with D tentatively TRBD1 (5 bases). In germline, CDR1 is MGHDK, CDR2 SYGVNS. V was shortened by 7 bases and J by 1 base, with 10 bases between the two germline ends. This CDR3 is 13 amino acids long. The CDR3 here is CASIRQGNTEAFF. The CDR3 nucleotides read TGTGCCAGCATTAGGCAGGGGAACACTGAAGCTTTCTTT.

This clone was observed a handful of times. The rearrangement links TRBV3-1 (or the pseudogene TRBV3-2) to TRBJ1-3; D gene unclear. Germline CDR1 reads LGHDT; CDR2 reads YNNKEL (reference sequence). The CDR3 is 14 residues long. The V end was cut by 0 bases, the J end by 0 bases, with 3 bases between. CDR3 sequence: CASSQDSSGNTIYF. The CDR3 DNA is TGTGCCAGCAGCCAAGACAGCTCTGGAAACACCATATATTTT.

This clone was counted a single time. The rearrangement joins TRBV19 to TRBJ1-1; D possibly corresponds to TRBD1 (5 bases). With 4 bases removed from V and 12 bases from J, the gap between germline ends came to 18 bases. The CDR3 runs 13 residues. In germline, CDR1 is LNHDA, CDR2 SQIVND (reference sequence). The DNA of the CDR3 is TGTGCCAGTAGTAGGCCTGGGACTGGGAAACCTTTCTTT. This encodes CASSRPGTGKPFF.

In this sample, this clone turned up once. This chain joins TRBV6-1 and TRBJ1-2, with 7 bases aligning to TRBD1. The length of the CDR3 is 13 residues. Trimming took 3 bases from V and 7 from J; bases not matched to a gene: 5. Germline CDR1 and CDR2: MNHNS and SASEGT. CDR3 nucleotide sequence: TGTGCCAGCAGTGAGGGCGGACAGGTTGGCTACACCTTC. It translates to CASSEGGQVGYTF.

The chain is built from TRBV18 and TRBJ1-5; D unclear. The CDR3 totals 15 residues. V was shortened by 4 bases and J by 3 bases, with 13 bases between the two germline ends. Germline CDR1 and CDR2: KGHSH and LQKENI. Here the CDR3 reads CASSLLSGNNQPQHF. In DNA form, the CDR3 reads TGTGCCAGCTCACTCCTCTCGGGGAACAATCAGCCCCAGCATTTT.

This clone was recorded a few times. This chain's CDR3 is CAWSVAGGASYNEQFF. The DNA of the CDR3 is TGTGCCTGGAGTGTAGCAGGAGGGGCATCCTACAATGAGCAGTTCTTC. This rearrangement joins TRBV30 to TRBJ2-1; the D gene is possibly TRBD2 (6 bases). The CDR3 length is 16 residues. Trimming stripped 0 bases from V and 1 base from J, with 13 bases between. Germline CDR1 is GTSNPN and CDR2 is SVGIG (reference sequence).